Listed below are T cell receptor beta chains from one sample, sequenced in a study of long-term antiretroviral therapy in people with HIV. Generated by immunoSEQ multiplex PCR, the TCRdb table keeps only in-frame clones and is missing some. Of 15,000 to 20,000 clones in the sample, approximately 95% are singletons; the top ten hold 1.4%. Here the sequenced sample was unsorted PBMCs, taken 10.4 years after starting antiretroviral therapy. The receptor source for this set is a man under 40 with HIV. The CDR3 runs from the conserved cysteine through the conserved F or W. The D gene is left open where the match is weak. Clone size, where shown, is once, few, many, or a class for clones that have expanded.

d_call	clone_size	v_call	j_call	cdr3_aa	cdr3_nt
.	.	TRBV7-9	TRBJ2-7	CASSLRGGAGYEQYF	TGTGCCAGCAGCTTAAGGGGTGGGGCAGGGTACGAGCAGTACTTC
.	.	TRBV4-2	TRBJ1-1	CASSQGLSGLDTEAFF	TGTGCCAGCAGCCAGGGGCTGTCGGGGCTTGACACTGAAGCTTTCTTT
TRBD1	few	TRBV4-1	TRBJ2-7	CASSQEVQGASGSYEQYF	TGCGCCAGCAGCCAAGAGGTCCAGGGGGCCTCGGGCTCCTACGAGCAGTACTTC
.	.	TRBV7-6	TRBJ2-7	CASSLTVSSYEQYF	TGTGCCAGCAGCTTAACAGTCAGCTCCTACGAGCAGTACTTC
TRBD1	.	TRBV19	TRBJ1-1	CASRPTGGTLNTEAFF	TGTGCCAGTAGACCGACAGGGGGCACGTTGAACACTGAAGCTTTCTTT
.	.	TRBV28	TRBJ1-2	CASSLYQGLGYTF	TGTGCCAGCAGTTTATATCAGGGTTTAGGCTACACCTTC
TRBD1	.	TRBV19	TRBJ1-2	CASRIRGQMNGYTF	TGTGCCAGTAGGATAAGGGGACAGATGAATGGCTACACCTTC
.	.	TRBV5-1	TRBJ1-2	CASSPLPGDGGNYGYTF	TGCGCCAGCAGCCCTCTACCGGGTGATGGGGGCAACTATGGCTACACCTTC
TRBD1	.	TRBV2	TRBJ1-1	CASRDATGGETEAFF	TGTGCCAGCAGGGACGCGACAGGGGGCGAAACTGAAGCTTTCTTT
TRBD2	.	TRBV4-1	TRBJ2-5	CASSQGTTSGEETQYF	TGCGCCAGCAGCCAAGGCACGACTAGCGGGGAGGAGACCCAGTACTTC
.	.	TRBV5-8	TRBJ1-4	CASSLRQGGNEKLFF	TGTGCCAGCAGCTTGAGGCAGGGCGGTAATGAAAAACTGTTTTTT
.	.	TRBV25-1	TRBJ1-2	CASSEQDNYGYTF	TGTGCCAGCAGTGAACAGGACAACTATGGCTACACCTTC
TRBD1	.	TRBV7-3	TRBJ1-2	CASSPSTGDEMDGYTF	TGTGCCAGCAGCCCTTCGACAGGGGATGAGATGGATGGCTACACCTTC
.	.	TRBV15	TRBJ1-2	CATSPSPGGDYGYTF	TGTGCCACCAGCCCCTCCCCCGGGGGCGACTATGGCTACACCTTC
TRBD2	.	TRBV18	TRBJ2-5	CASSPAGGIETQYF	TGTGCCAGCTCACCTGCGGGGGGCATCGAGACCCAGTACTTC
.	.	TRBV19	TRBJ1-2	CASSSPIGGKHGYTF	TGTGCCAGTAGCTCTCCGATTGGAGGGAAACATGGCTACACCTTC
.	.	TRBV5-1	TRBJ1-4	CASSLIGGSEKLFF	TGCGCCAGCAGCCTTATCGGGGGGAGCGAAAAACTGTTTTTT
.	once	TRBV29-1	TRBJ2-1	CSVEPTGLGSYNEQFF	TGCAGCGTTGAGCCGACTGGCTTGGGCTCCTACAATGAGCAGTTCTTC
.	.	TRBV5-5	TRBJ2-1	CASSLLGSNEQFF	TGTGCCAGCAGCTTGCTGGGCAGCAATGAGCAGTTCTTC
.	.	TRBV9	TRBJ1-3	CASSVSQQGAGNTIYF	TGTGCCAGCAGCGTCAGCCAACAGGGAGCTGGAAACACCATATATTTT
.	.	TRBV7-9	TRBJ1-2	CASSLMVGYTF	TGTGCCAGCAGCTTAATGGTCGGCTACACCTTC
.	.	TRBV5-1	TRBJ2-5	CASTWGVQETQYF	TGCGCCAGCACCTGGGGGGTCCAAGAGACCCAGTACTTC
TRBD2	.	TRBV6-1	TRBJ2-2	CASSGSGVNTGELFF	TGTGCCAGCAGTGGTAGCGGGGTCAACACCGGGGAGCTGTTTTTT
TRBD2	.	TRBV11-2	TRBJ2-1	CASSLDPAGAKQFF	TGTGCCAGCAGCTTAGATCCAGCGGGGGCCAAGCAGTTCTTC
TRBD1	once	TRBV15	TRBJ1-2	CATTPDRGSLQGYTF	TGTGCCACCACCCCGGACAGGGGCTCCCTACAGGGCTACACCTTC
.	.	TRBV28	TRBJ1-6	CASQIPAGSGSPLHF	TGTGCCAGCCAAATCCCGGCGGGGTCAGGATCACCCCTCCACTTT
.	.	TRBV15	TRBJ2-3	CATSRDGESTDTQYF	TGTGCCACCAGCAGAGACGGGGAAAGCACAGATACGCAGTATTTT
.	.	TRBV6-5	TRBJ2-3	CASSWPDTDTQYF	TGTGCCAGCAGTTGGCCCGACACAGATACGCAGTATTTT
.	.	TRBV7-2	TRBJ1-5	CASSLSGGNQPQHF	TGTGCCAGCAGCTTATCAGGGGGCAATCAGCCCCAGCATTTT
TRBD1	.	TRBV27	TRBJ1-2	CASRQGYGYTF	TGTGCCAGTCGACAGGGCTATGGCTACACCTTC
.	.	TRBV7-2	TRBJ1-2	CASSFQGGREGYTF	TGTGCCAGCAGCTTCCAGGGAGGGAGGGAGGGCTACACCTTC
.	.	TRBV2	TRBJ1-6	CASTGGGGSYNSPLHF	TGTGCCAGCACTGGAGGGGGGGGTAGTTATAATTCACCCCTCCACTTT
.	.	TRBV5-4	TRBJ1-2	CASSLELGSRRGYTF	TGTGCCAGCAGCTTGGAGTTGGGCAGCAGGCGTGGCTACACCTTC
TRBD1	once	TRBV5-1	TRBJ1-4	CASSTGDRGPEKLFF	TGCGCCAGCAGCACGGGGGACAGGGGGCCGGAAAAACTGTTTTTT
.	.	TRBV19	TRBJ1-1	CASSQPQGRAFF	TGTGCCAGTAGTCAACCACAGGGTCGTGCTTTCTTT
.	.	TRBV21-1	TRBJ1-1	CASNPTGGKDWLGRYTEAFF	TGTGCCAGCAACCCGACAGGGGGAAAGGATTGGCTTGGCCGCTACACTGAAGCTTTCTTT
.	once	TRBV6-5	TRBJ1-5	CASSYSNNQPQHF	TGTGCCAGCAGTTACAGCAATAATCAGCCCCAGCATTTT
TRBD2	.	TRBV18	TRBJ2-3	CASSFAGGVTDTQYF	TGTGCCAGCTCATTCGCGGGGGGCGTGACAGATACGCAGTATTTT
.	.	TRBV30	TRBJ2-5	CAWTVNRGSFQETQYF	TGTGCCTGGACCGTAAACCGGGGCAGCTTCCAAGAGACCCAGTACTTC
.	.	TRBV13	TRBJ1-1	CASSLGIVGRKNTEAFF	TGTGCCAGCAGCTTAGGAATTGTGGGACGAAAGAACACTGAAGCTTTCTTT
.	.	TRBV5-1	TRBJ1-1	CASSPLSAGLTEAFF	TGCGCCAGCAGCCCCCTATCGGCGGGACTCACTGAAGCTTTCTTT
.	.	TRBV11-2	TRBJ2-2	CASTRHPTENTGELFF	TGTGCCAGCACCCGACACCCGACGGAGAACACCGGGGAGCTGTTTTTT
.	.	TRBV27	TRBJ2-5	CASSNRAVQETQYF	TGTGCCAGCAGTAATAGAGCGGTTCAAGAGACCCAGTACTTC
.	.	TRBV6-5	TRBJ2-4	CASSYFLVRDKNIQYF	TGTGCCAGCAGTTACTTCTTGGTGAGGGACAAAAACATTCAGTACTTC
.	once	TRBV7-9	TRBJ1-3	CASSLGTLSPGNTIYF	TGTGCCAGCAGCTTGGGGACCCTATCGCCTGGAAACACCATATATTTT
.	.	TRBV7-2	TRBJ2-3	CASISFRDSSDTQYF	TGTGCCAGCATAAGCTTCCGGGACTCCTCAGATACGCAGTATTTT
.	.	TRBV11-1	TRBJ2-5	CASSLDGYQETQYF	TGTGCCAGCAGCTTAGATGGGTACCAAGAGACCCAGTACTTC
TRBD1	.	TRBV19	TRBJ1-5	CASSKTGTEQPQHF	TGTGCCAGTAGTAAAACCGGGACAGAACAGCCCCAGCATTTT
.	.	TRBV7-2	TRBJ2-3	CASSLDAGSTDTQYF	TGTGCCAGCAGCTTAGACGCGGGGTCCACAGATACGCAGTATTTT
TRBD2	.	TRBV7-3	TRBJ2-3	CASSSTSGGADTQYF	TGTGCCAGCAGCTCCACTAGCGGGGGGGCAGATACGCAGTATTTT
.	.	TRBV11-2	TRBJ2-2	CASSLAGRTGELFF	TGTGCCAGCAGCCTCGCGGGGCGCACCGGGGAGCTGTTTTTT
.	.	TRBV7-2	TRBJ2-7	CASSPYEASRYF	TGTGCCAGCAGCCCATACGAGGCCTCACGATACTTC
TRBD2	.	TRBV2	TRBJ2-5	CASSEGLSGGQETQYF	TGTGCCAGCAGTGAAGGTCTTAGCGGGGGGCAAGAGACCCAGTACTTC
TRBD1	.	TRBV29-1	TRBJ1-2	CSVVGGQSYGYTF	TGCAGCGTTGTAGGGGGACAGAGCTATGGCTACACCTTC
.	.	TRBV30	TRBJ2-1	CAWTRPAYNEQFF	TGTGCCTGGACGAGACCAGCCTACAATGAGCAGTTCTTC